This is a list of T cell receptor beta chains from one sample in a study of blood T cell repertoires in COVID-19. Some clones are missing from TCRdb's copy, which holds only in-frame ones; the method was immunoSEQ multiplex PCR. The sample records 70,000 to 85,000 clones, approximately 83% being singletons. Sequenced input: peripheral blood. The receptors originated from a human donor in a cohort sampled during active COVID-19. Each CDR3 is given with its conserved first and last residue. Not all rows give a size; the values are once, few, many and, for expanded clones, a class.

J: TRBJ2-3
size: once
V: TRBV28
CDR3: CASSSPSGRATDTQYF

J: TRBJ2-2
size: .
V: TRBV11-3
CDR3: CASSFTSRRRNTGELFF

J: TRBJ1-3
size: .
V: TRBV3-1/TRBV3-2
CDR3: CASSQGRFSGNTIYF

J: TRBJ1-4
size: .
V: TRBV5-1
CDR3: CASSLEGANEKLFF

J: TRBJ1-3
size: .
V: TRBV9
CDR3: CASTGVQTSGNTIYF

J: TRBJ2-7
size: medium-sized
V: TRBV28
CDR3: CASSLDRGPYEQYF

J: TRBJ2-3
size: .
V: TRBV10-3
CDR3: CAISEREITDTQYF

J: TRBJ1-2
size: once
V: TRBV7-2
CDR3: CASSLDSQRVTF

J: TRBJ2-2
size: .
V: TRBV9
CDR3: CASSTGQGHTGELFF

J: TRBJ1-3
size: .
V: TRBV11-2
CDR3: CASSFIAGDGNTIYF

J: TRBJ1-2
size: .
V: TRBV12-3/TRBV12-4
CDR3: CASSFRNYGYTF

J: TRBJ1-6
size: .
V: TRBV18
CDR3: CASSPTGTGGSNSPLHF

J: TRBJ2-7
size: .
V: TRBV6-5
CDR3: CASSRPGQSYEQYF

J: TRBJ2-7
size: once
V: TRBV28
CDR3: CASSLLGTRAEQYF

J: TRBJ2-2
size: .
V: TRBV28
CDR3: CASTRLAGGRGELFF

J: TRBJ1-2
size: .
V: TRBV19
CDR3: CASSNRGRRGYTF

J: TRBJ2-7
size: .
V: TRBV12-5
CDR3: CASGLAGPGLTYEQYF

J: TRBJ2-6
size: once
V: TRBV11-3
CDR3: CASSPGGAGANVLTF

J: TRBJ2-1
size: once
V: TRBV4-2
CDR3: CASSQAISWAGNGNEQFF

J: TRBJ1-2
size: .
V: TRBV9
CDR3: CASSVAGGGGYTF

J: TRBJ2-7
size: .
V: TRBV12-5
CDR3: CASGAYYEQYF

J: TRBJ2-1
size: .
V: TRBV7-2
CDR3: CASSLLGTSGEQFF

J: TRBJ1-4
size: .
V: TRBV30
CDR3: CAWSVSGQGEKLFF

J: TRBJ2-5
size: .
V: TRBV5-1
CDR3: CASSLDAAGGRETQYF

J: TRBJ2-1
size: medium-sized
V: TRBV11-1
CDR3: CASSSQGQEGNEQFF

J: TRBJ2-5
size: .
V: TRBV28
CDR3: CASSLRGGRETQYF

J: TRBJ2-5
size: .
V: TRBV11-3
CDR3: CASSLRAVQETQYF

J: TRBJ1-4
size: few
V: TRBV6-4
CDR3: CASGGSTNEKLFF

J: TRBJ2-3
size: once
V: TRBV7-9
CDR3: CASSFTSPGQGADTQYF

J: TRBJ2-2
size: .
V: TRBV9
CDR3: CASSLSGSYTGELFF